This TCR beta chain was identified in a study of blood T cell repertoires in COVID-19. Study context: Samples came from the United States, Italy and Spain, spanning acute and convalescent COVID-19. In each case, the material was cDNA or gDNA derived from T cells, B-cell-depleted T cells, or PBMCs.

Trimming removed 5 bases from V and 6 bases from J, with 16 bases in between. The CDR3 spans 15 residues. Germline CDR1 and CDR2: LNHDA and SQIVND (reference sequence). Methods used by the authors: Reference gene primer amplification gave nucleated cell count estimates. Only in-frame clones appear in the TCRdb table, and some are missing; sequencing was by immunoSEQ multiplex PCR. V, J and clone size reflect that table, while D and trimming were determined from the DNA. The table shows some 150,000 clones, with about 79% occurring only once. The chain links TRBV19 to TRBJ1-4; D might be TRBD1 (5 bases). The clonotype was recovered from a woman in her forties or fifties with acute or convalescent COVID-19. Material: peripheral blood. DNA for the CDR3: TGTGCCAGTAGTGAGGCGTCAGGGCAGTATGAAAAACTGTTTTTT. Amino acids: CASSEASGQYEKLFF.